The T cell receptor beta chain described here comes from a study of T cells in Graves' hyperthyroidism and ophthalmopathy. About the research overall: Sampling of peripheral blood happened at initial diagnosis, prior to any treatment. Points from the study as a whole: From stable hyperthyroidism, ophthalmopathy was separated by a 13 V-J model. Blood also contained most expanded thyroid clonotypes above 0.001.

Patients aged 18 to 65 had newly diagnosed hyperthyroidism of under 2 months' duration. The sample holds a few counts of this clonotype. Antigen unknown. Trimming cost V 5 bases and J 0 bases; bases outside gene matches: 7. Germline CDR1 is MNHNS and CDR2 is SASEGT. This CDR3 has 16 residues. RNA transcripts gave rise to amplified TCR beta CDR3 regions. The HTBI primer set served for first-round RT-PCR of the TCR CDR3. TCRdb re-analysed the multiplex PCR reads in MiXCR, keeping a single row per CDR3 protein. The data hold 500,000 to 650,000 distinct CDR3 sequences, with about 14% observed a single time.

The TCR comes from a woman aged 40-49 years with Graves' hyperthyroidism. The rearrangement links TRBV6-1 to TRBJ2-3; 8 nucleotides match TRBD1. The sequencing input was blood. The CDR3 is CASSSQDRASTDTQYF. CDR3 coding DNA: TGTGCCAGCAGTTCTCAGGACAGGGCTAGCACAGATACGCAGTATTTT.